The entry below gives a single T cell receptor (beta chain) sequence along with its context. Its specificity is unknown. Vbeta (60) and Jbeta (13) primers were used in the PCR. Profiled with immunoSEQ multiplex PCR; TCRdb holds only in-frame clones, not every one. This sample has roughly 180,000 clones; around 80% occur once, and the top ten carry under 2%. This sample was included in a study of cytomegalovirus exposure and HLA in healthy donors. Points from the study as a whole: Available immune exposure information covered CMV serostatus only. Using the classifier, cytomegalovirus status was reportedly diagnosed with high specificity and sensitivity.

This cohort consisted of healthy bone marrow donors. J lost 8 bases, V lost 5 bases, and 5 bases had no gene match. This CDR3 has 15 residues. Looked up from germline, CDR1 is SGHVS and CDR2 is FNYEAQ. The sequenced sample consisted of PBMCs. This TCR was sampled from a woman in her twenties or thirties in good health and CMV-seronegative. This chain connects TRBV7-6 to TRBJ2-4; 14 nucleotides align to TRBD2. CDR3 amino acids: CASSQGTSGGDIQYF. The CDR3 DNA reads TGTGCCAGCAGCCAAGGGACTAGCGGGGGTGACATTCAGTACTTC. The whole variable domain, remainder taken from reference TRBV7-6 and TRBJ2-4, is GAGVSQSPRYKVTKRGQDVALRCDPISGHVSLYWYRQALGQGPEFLTYFNYEAQQDKSGLPNDRFSAERPEGSISTLTIQRTEQRDSAMYRCASSQGTSGGDIQYFGAGTRLSVL.